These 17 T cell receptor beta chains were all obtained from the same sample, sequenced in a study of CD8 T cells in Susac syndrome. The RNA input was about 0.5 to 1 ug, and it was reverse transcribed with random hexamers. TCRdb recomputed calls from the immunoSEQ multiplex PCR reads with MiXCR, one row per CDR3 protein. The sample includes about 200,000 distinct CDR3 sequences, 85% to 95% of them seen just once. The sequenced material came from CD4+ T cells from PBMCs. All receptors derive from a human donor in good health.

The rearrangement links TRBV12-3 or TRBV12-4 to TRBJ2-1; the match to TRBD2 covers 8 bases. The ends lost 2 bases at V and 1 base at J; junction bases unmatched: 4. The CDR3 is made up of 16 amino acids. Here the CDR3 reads CASSLKLAASYNEQFF. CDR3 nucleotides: TGTGCCAGCAGTTTAAAACTAGCGGCTTCCTACAATGAGCAGTTCTTC.

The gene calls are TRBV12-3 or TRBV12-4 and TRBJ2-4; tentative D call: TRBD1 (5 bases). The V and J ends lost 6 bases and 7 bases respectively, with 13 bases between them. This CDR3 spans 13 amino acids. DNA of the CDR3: TGTGCCAGCAGACAGGACCTAGGGAACATTCAGTACTTC. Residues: CASRQDLGNIQYF.

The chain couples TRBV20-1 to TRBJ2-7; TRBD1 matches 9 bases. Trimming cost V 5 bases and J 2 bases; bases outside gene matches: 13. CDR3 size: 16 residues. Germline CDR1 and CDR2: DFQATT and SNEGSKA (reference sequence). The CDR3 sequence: CSAGTGGPRNPYEQYF. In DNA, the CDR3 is TGCAGTGCTGGAACAGGGGGCCCTCGCAACCCCTACGAGCAGTACTTC.

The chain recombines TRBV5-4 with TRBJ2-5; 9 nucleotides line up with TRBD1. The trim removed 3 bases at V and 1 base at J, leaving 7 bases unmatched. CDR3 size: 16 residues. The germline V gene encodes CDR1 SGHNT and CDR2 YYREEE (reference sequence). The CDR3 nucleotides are TGTGCCAGCAGCTGGAGTACAGGGGGCCTCCAAGAGACCCAGTACTTC. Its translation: CASSWSTGGLQETQYF. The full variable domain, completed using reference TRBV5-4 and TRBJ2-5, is ETGVTQSPTHLIKTRGQQVTLRCSSQSGHNTVSWYQQALGQGPQFIFQYYREEENGRGNFPPRFSGLQFPNYSSELNVNALELDDSALYLCASSWSTGGLQETQYFGPGTRLLVL.

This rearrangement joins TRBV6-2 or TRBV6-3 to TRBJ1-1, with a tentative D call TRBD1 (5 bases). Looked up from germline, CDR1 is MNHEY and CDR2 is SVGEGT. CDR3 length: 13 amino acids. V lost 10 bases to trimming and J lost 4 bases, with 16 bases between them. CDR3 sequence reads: CATRQSGGTEAFF. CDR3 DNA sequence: TGTGCCACCCGGCAGTCTGGGGGCACTGAAGCTTTCTTT.

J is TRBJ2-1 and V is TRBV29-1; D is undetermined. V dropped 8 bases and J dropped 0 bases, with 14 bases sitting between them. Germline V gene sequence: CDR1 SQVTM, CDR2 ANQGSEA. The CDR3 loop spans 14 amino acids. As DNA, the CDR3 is TGCAGCCTCCCTGACCCAAGCTCCTACAATGAGCAGTTCTTC. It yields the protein CSLPDPSSYNEQFF.

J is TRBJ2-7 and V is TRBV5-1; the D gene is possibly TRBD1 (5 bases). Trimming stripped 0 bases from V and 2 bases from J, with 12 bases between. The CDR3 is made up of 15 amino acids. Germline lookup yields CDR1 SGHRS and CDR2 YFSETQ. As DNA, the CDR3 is TGCGCCAGCAGCTTGGAGGGCAGGGCTACCTACGAGCAGTACTTC. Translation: CASSLEGRATYEQYF.

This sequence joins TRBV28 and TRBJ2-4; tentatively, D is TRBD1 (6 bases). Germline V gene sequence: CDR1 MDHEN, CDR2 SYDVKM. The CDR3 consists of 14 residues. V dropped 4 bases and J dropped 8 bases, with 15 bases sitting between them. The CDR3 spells CASSSQGRGDIQYF. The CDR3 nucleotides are TGTGCCAGCAGTTCGCAGGGGAGAGGAGACATTCAGTACTTC.

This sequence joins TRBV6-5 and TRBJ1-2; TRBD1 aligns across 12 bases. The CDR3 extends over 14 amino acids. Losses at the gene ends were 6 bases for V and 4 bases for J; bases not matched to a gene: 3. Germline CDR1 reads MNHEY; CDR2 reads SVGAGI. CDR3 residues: CASRGQGASYGYTF. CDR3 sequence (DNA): TGTGCCAGCAGGGGACAGGGGGCTAGCTATGGCTACACCTTC.

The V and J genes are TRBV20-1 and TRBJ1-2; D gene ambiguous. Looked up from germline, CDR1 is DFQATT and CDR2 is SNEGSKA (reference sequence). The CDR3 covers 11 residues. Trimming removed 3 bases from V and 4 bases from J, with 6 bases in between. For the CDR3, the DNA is TGCAGTGCTAGCCGAGGCTATGGCTACACCTTC. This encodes CSASRGYGYTF.

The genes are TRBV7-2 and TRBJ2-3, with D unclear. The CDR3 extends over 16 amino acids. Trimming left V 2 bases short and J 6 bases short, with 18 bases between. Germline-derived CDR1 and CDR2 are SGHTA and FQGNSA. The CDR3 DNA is TGTGCCAGCAGCTTATTATGGCCCCCTCGACGGGATACGCAGTATTTT. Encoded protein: CASSLLWPPRRDTQYF.

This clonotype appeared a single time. CDR3 in DNA: TGTGCCAGCAGCCAAGCGACCGAGACCCAGTACTTC. It yields the protein CASSQATETQYF. The chain joins TRBV3-1 to TRBJ2-5, with D unresolved. The CDR3 is made up of 12 amino acids. The V and J ends lost 1 base and 5 bases respectively, with 5 bases between them. Looked up from germline, CDR1 is LGHDT and CDR2 is YNNKEL (reference sequence).

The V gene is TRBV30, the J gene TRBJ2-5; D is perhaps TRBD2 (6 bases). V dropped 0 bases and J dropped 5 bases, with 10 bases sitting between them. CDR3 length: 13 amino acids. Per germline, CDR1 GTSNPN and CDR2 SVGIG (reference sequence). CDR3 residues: CAWSVRERETQYF. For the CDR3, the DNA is TGTGCCTGGAGTGTACGGGAGAGGGAGACCCAGTACTTC.

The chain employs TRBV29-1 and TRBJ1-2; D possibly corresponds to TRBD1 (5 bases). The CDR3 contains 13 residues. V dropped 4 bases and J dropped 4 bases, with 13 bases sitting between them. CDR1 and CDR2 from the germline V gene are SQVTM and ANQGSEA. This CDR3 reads CSVVQQGPYGYTF. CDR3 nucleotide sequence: TGCAGCGTTGTCCAGCAGGGCCCCTATGGCTACACCTTC. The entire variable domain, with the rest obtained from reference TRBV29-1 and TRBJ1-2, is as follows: SAVISQKPSRDICQRGTSLTIQCQVDSQVTMMFWYRQQPGQSLTLIATANQGSEATYESGFVIDKFPISRPNLTFSTLTVSNMSPEDSSIYLCSVVQQGPYGYTFGSGTRLTVV.

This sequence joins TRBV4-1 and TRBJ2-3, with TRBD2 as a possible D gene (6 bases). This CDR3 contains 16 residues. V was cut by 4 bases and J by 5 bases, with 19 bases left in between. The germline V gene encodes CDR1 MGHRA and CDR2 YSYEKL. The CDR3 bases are TGCGCCAGCAGCCCGGCCGGGCGGGATGGGAAAGATACGCAGTATTTT. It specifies CASSPAGRDGKDTQYF.

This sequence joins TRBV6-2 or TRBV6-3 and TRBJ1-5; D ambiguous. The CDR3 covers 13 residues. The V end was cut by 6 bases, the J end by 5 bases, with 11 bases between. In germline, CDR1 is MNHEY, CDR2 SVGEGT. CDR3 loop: CASSPSEDQPQHF. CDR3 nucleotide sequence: TGTGCCAGCAGCCCTTCAGAAGATCAGCCCCAGCATTTT.

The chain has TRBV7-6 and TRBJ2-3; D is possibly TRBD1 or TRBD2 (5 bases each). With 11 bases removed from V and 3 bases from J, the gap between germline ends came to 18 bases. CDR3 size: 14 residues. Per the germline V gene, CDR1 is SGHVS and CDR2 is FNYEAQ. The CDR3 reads CASAEGLGTDTQYF. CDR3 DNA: TGTGCCTCAGCCGAGGGGCTGGGTACAGATACGCAGTATTTT.